What follows are 23 T cell receptor beta chains derived from one specimen sequenced in a study of CD8+ T cells in alopecia areata. Sorting relied on CD4, CD8alpha, NKG2D, NKG2ACE and other markers applied to pooled cutaneous lymph node cells. It was cDNA, reverse transcribed from extracted RNA, that served as the sequencing template. Sequencing used immunoSEQ multiplex PCR; TCRdb keeps in-frame clones, though not all of them. The repertoire has 250,000 or so clones, none seen only once; the ten largest take 1.2%. Sequencing used CD4+ T cells sorted from a lymph node. These TCRs come from a C3H/HeJ mouse with alopecia areata. The mouse strain carries the MHC haplotype H2-k.

Turning to this clone: Gene names are mouse gene names. The read comes to an end 4 residues before the CDR3 does, leaving the germline J gene to fill in the end. V gene TRBV13-2 combines with J gene TRBJ1-1; D remains unclear. Deletions cut 3 bases from V and 0 bases from J, with 9 bases between. The CDR3 is 14 amino acids. Per the germline V gene, CDR1 is NNHNN and CDR2 is SYGAGS (reference sequence). CDR3 region: CASGVRNANTEVFF. The sequenced CDR3 bases are TGTGCCAGCGGTGTCAGGAATGCAAACACA.

This clone was picked up a small number of times. Gene and germline names: mouse. Read data end 4 residues before the CDR3 end; the end is taken from the germline J gene. The chain combines TRBV17 with TRBJ2-1, with D tentatively TRBD1 (6 bases). The length of the CDR3 is 15 residues. Germline CDR1 MNHDT, CDR2 YYDKIL. V was trimmed by 5 bases and J by 3 bases, leaving 14 bases between them. CDR3 DNA (partial): TGTGCTAGCAGTCCTACCGGGACACGCTATGCT. Encoded protein: CASSPTGTRYA. The whole CDR3 region reads CASSPTGTRYAEQFF.

There are a few counts of this clone. Gene labels here are mouse ones. The CDR3 is cut off 4 residues early in the read; its end comes from the germline J gene. This chain links TRBV13-1 with TRBJ2-7; 9 bases line up with TRBD1. This CDR3 spans 13 amino acids. Germline loops: CDR1 NSHNY, CDR2 SYGAGN. The covered CDR3 bases are TGTGCCAGCAGTGAAGGGGACAGGGAT. The encoded protein is CASSEGDRD. The CDR3 in full is CASSEGDRDEQYF.

In regard to this clone: Genes and germline are mouse. The CDR3 loop reads CTCSADRRTGVNYAEQFF. Partial CDR3 DNA: TGCACCTGCAGTGCAGATCGAAGGACAGGGGTTAACTATGCT. The chain combines TRBV1 with TRBJ2-1; 9 bases match TRBD1. The DNA ends 4 residues before the CDR3 does, and the rest of the CDR3 is filled in from the germline J gene. This CDR3 contains 18 residues. J lost 0 bases, V lost 0 bases, and 6 bases had no gene match. The V gene's germline CDR1 is NSQYPW and CDR2 LRSPGD (reference sequence). Based on the CDR3 plus reference TRBV1 and TRBJ2-1, the full variable domain is VTLLEQNPRWRLVPRGQAVNLRCILKNSQYPWMSWYQQDLQKQLQWLFTLRSPGDKEVKSLPGADYLATRVTDTELRLQVANMSQGRTLYCTCSADRRTGVNYAEQFFGPGTRLTVL.

About this clone itself: Any gene name here is a mouse gene name. The read falls 3 residues short of the CDR3 end, and the missing part is taken from the germline J gene. The chain employs TRBV13-3 and TRBJ1-6, with D perhaps TRBD1 (5 bases). TRBJ1-6 is reported as an ORF; its role is uncertain. CDR1 and CDR2 (germline): NNHDY, SYVADS. The CDR3 sequence is 13 residues long. The V and J ends lost 4 bases and 4 bases respectively, with 6 bases between them. CDR3 protein: CASSKGYNSPLYF. CDR3 DNA (partial): TGTGCCAGCAGTAAGGGGTATAATTCGCCC.

This clone appeared a few times. The gene names here belong to mouse. Read data end 4 residues before the CDR3 end; the end is taken from the germline J gene. In the same sample, other DNA sequences code for this CDR3. The chain recombines TRBV13-3 with TRBJ1-2; D might be TRBD1 (5 bases). The germline V gene has CDR1 NNHDY and CDR2 SYVADS. The V end lost 7 bases, the J end lost 0 bases, and 10 bases lay between the germline ends. The CDR3 extends over 13 amino acids. CDR3 DNA, as far as it was read: TGTGCCAGCTCCCGGGGGGCAAACTCC. Translation: CASSRGANS. The whole CDR3 protein is CASSRGANSDYTF.

A remark on this clone: With a much larger clone just one base away, this may be a read error. Genes and germline are mouse. Read sequence stops 4 residues before the CDR3 end, and the germline J gene provides the missing end. Other DNA sequences in this specimen translate into the identical CDR3. The chain links TRBV13-2 to TRBJ1-2; tentatively, D is TRBD1 (6 bases). The V end was cut by 3 bases, the J end by 1 base, with 7 bases between. Germline lookup yields CDR1 NNHNN and CDR2 SYGAGS (reference sequence). This CDR3 has 13 residues. The covered CDR3 bases are TGTGCCAGCGGTGGGGACAAAAACTCC. It specifies CASGGDKNS. The full CDR3 protein is CASGGDKNSDYTF.

Of note for this clone: Just one base apart from a much larger clone, this may be a read error. All gene names here are mouse names. Read coverage stops 4 residues before the CDR3 terminus; the germline J gene supplies the remainder. Other DNA sequences in the same sample also yield this CDR3. This chain joins TRBV13-1 and TRBJ2-7; tentative D call: TRBD2 (6 bases). CDR3 length equals 14 residues. The V gene's germline CDR1 is NSHNY and CDR2 SYGAGN. The ends were cut back, 1 base at V and 0 bases at J, with 8 bases in the middle. CDR3 DNA (partial): TGTGCCAGCAGTGATTCGGGGGGCTCCTAT. Encoded protein: CASSDSGGSY. The whole CDR3 region reads CASSDSGGSYEQYF.

With regard to this clone: All gene names here are mouse names. The CDR3 DNA, read in part, is TGTGCCAGCCAGGGGGCCAACTATGCT. Its translation is CASQGANYA. The complete CDR3 reads CASQGANYAEQFF. This chain connects TRBV19 to TRBJ2-1; 8 positions match TRBD1. The read ends 4 residues before the CDR3 terminus; that terminus is restored from the germline J gene. The junction had 1 base not matched to a gene; V was cut back by 7 bases and J by 1 base. The CDR3 runs to 13 residues. Looked up from germline, CDR1 is FNHDT and CDR2 is SITEND (reference sequence).

This clone was detected a few times. Germline and genes: mouse. CDR3 sequence reads: CASGDGGQGAPNSDYTF. CDR3 DNA (partial): TGTGCCAGCGGTGATGGGGGACAGGGGGCCCCAAACTCC. This sequence joins TRBV13-2 and TRBJ1-2; 12 bases map to TRBD1. The read stops 4 residues short of the end of the CDR3; the missing end is completed from the germline J gene. The CDR3 is 17 residues long. V trimming: 0 bases; J trimming: 0 bases; junction bases outside the gene matches: 3. CDR1 is NNHNN, CDR2 SYGAGS, per germline (reference sequence).

Concerning this clone itself: The gene names given are mouse names. The CDR3 goes on 4 residues after the read ends, and that part is filled in from the germline J gene. This specimen includes other DNA sequences encoding the same CDR3. The chain is built from TRBV31 and TRBJ1-2; 10 bases are a match to TRBD1. The CDR3 is 15 residues long. After removal of 0 bases from V and 3 bases from J, the junction contained 4 bases not matched to a gene. Germline CDR1 GKSSPN, CDR2 SITVG. CDR3 DNA, as far as it was read: TGTGCCTGGAGTCTGGAGGGGACAGGGGACTCC. Translation gives CAWSLEGTGDS. The entire CDR3 is CAWSLEGTGDSDYTF.

Points on this clone: The genes are named according to mouse. Read data end 4 residues before the CDR3 end; the end is taken from the germline J gene. V usage is TRBV5 and J usage is TRBJ1-1; 7 positions match TRBD1. Germline assignment: CDR1 LGHNA and CDR2 YNLKQL (reference sequence). The CDR3 runs 14 residues. The V segment lost 0 bases and the J segment 4 bases; nucleotides outside the gene matches: 2. Incomplete CDR3 DNA: TGTGCCAGCAGCCAAGATGGGACAGCCACA. It encodes CASSQDGTAT. The whole CDR3 protein is CASSQDGTATEVFF.

This clone was seen more than once but under ten times. The gene names given are mouse names. The read halts 4 residues ahead of the CDR3 end, with the missing end drawn from the germline J gene. The sample carries other DNA sequences with the same CDR3. The V call is TRBV13-3, the J call TRBJ1-2; 7 bases align to TRBD1. Trimming at V came to 4 bases and at J to 0 bases, leaving 3 bases not matched to a gene. Germline CDR1 NNHDY, CDR2 SYVADS. The CDR3 length is 14 residues. This CDR3 is CASSRDRSNSDYTF. The CDR3 DNA, read in part, is TGTGCCAGCAGTCGGGACAGATCAAACTCC.

This clone has only a few counts. Genes and germline come from the mouse. The missing CDR3 end, 4 residues past where the read stops, is filled in from the germline J gene. V is TRBV5 and J is TRBJ2-1, with D tentatively TRBD2 (5 bases). In germline, CDR1 is LGHNA, CDR2 YNLKQL (reference sequence). There are 17 residues in the CDR3. V lost 0 bases and J 0 bases, leaving 12 bases between the germline ends. The CDR3 DNA, read in part, is TGTGCCAGCAGCCAAGATGGATCTGGGTATAACTATGCT. Protein sequence: CASSQDGSGYNYA. The entire CDR3 reads CASSQDGSGYNYAEQFF.

In the case of this clone: The gene names given are mouse names. The CDR3 end is not reached by the read, which stops 4 residues before it; the germline J gene fills it in. The chain has TRBV13-1 and TRBJ2-1; 9 bases are shared with TRBD2. The ends lost 5 bases at V and 1 base at J; junction bases unmatched: 4. Germline V gene lookup returns CDR1 NSHNY and CDR2 SYGAGN. This CDR3 has 15 amino acids. The CDR3 sequence is CASRGDWENYAEQFF. The DNA read from the CDR3 is TGTGCCAGCAGGGGGGACTGGGAGAACTATGCT.

To note about this clone: Gene names and germline match the mouse. The missing CDR3 end, 4 residues past where the read stops, is filled in from the germline J gene. The rearrangement joins TRBV1 to TRBJ2-7; D perhaps matches TRBD1 (6 bases). CDR1 is NSQYPW and CDR2 is LRSPGD in the germline V gene (reference sequence). Trimming removed 1 base from V and 3 bases from J, with 10 bases in between. This CDR3 has 14 residues. The CDR3 loop reads CTCSAGRDNYEQYF. The sequenced part of the CDR3 DNA is TGCACCTGCAGTGCAGGCCGGGACAACTAT. The whole variable domain, remainder taken from reference TRBV1 and TRBJ2-7, is VTLLEQNPRWRLVPRGQAVNLRCILKNSQYPWMSWYQQDLQKQLQWLFTLRSPGDKEVKSLPGADYLATRVTDTELRLQVANMSQGRTLYCTCSAGRDNYEQYFGPGTRLTVL.

Regarding this clone: Gene names are the mouse ones. The CDR3 end is not reached by the read, which stops 4 residues before it; the germline J gene fills it in. This specimen includes other DNA sequences encoding the same CDR3. The V call is TRBV13-1, the J call TRBJ2-2; 8 positions agree with TRBD1. This CDR3 is built from 14 residues. Germline V lookup: CDR1 NSHNY, CDR2 SYGAGN. V lost 2 bases and J lost 4; bases outside the gene matches: 1. The covered CDR3 bases are TGTGCCAGCAGTGAAACAGGGGGCACCGGG. This encodes CASSETGGTG. In full, the CDR3 reads CASSETGGTGQLYF.

Note on this clone: The gene names here belong to mouse. The CDR3 goes on 4 residues after the read ends, and that part is filled in from the germline J gene. The gene calls are TRBV13-3 and TRBJ2-5; the D gene is possibly TRBD1 (6 bases). The CDR3 length is 15 residues. Looked up from germline, CDR1 is NNHDY and CDR2 is SYVADS. The CDR3 reads CASSDGQGRGDTQYF. The sequenced CDR3 bases are TGTGCCAGCAGTGATGGGCAGGGGAGGGGAGAC.

Turning to this clone: Any gene name here is a mouse gene name. The sequence runs out 4 residues before the end of the CDR3; the remainder is reconstructed from the germline J gene. The same CDR3 is also encoded by other DNA sequences in this sample. The chain links TRBV13-3 to TRBJ2-4; a possible D gene is TRBD1 (7 bases). The V gene's germline CDR1 is NNHDY and CDR2 SYVADS. This CDR3 has 13 residues. CDR3 sequence reads: CASSDRGENTLYF. The CDR3 DNA, read in part, is TGTGCCAGCAGTGACAGGGGGGAAAAC. The full variable domain, in which reference TRBV13-3 and TRBJ2-4 provide the parts outside the CDR3, is EAAVTQSPRSKVAVTGGKVTLSCHQTNNHDYMYWYRQDTGHGLRLIHYSYVADSTEKGDIPDGYKASRPSQENFSLILELASLSQTAVYFCASSDRGENTLYFGAGTRLSVL.

This clone has only a few counts. Mouse names are used for the genes. Read coverage stops 4 residues before the CDR3 terminus; the germline J gene supplies the remainder. Other DNA sequences in the sample encode the same CDR3. The rearrangement links TRBV19 to TRBJ2-3; TRBD1 aligns across 10 bases. V lost 2 bases to trimming and J lost 1 base; unmatched junction nucleotides: 1. Germline V gives CDR1 FNHDT, CDR2 SITEND (reference sequence). The CDR3 loop spans 15 amino acids. CDR3 sequence reads: CASSIGTGGAETLYF. Partial CDR3 DNA: TGTGCCAGCAGTATCGGGACAGGGGGTGCAGAA.

As concerns this clone: Gene names and germline refer to mouse. The read stops 4 residues short of the end of the CDR3; the missing end is completed from the germline J gene. Other DNA sequences in the same sample also yield this CDR3. This chain joins TRBV13-2 and TRBJ2-1, with 8 bases lining up with TRBD1. Germline CDR1 NNHNN, CDR2 SYGAGS (reference sequence). The CDR3 length is 14 residues. The covered CDR3 bases are TGTGCCAGCGGTGAGCAGGGGGCGCGAGCT. This translates into CASGEQGARA. The whole CDR3 region reads CASGEQGARAEQFF.

This clone came up many times. Each gene name is a mouse one. Read data end 4 residues before the CDR3 end; the end is taken from the germline J gene. The sample carries other DNA sequences with the same CDR3. This chain joins TRBV1 and TRBJ2-5; 7 bases match TRBD1. The V gene end was trimmed by 0 bases and the J gene end by 3 bases; junction bases not matched to a gene: 0. The CDR3 contains 14 residues. The germline V gene encodes CDR1 NSQYPW and CDR2 LRSPGD (reference sequence). The sequenced CDR3 bases are TGCACCTGCAGTGCAGACAGGGGGCAAGAC. Amino acid sequence: CTCSADRGQD. The full CDR3 reads CTCSADRGQDTQYF.

This clone was seen more than once but under ten times. Gene names and germline refer to mouse. The CDR3 end falls 4 residues outside the read, so it is completed with the germline J gene. This chain joins TRBV17 and TRBJ2-5, with D possibly matching TRBD2 (6 bases). The CDR3 runs to 13 residues. Germline V lookup: CDR1 MNHDT, CDR2 YYDKIL. The DNA read from the CDR3 is TGTGCTAGCAGTCTCCCCCTGGGGGAC. Translation gives CASSLPLGD. The complete CDR3 sequence is CASSLPLGDTQYF.